The sequence of this TCR beta chain was determined in a study of CD8+CD57+ T cells in acquired aplastic anemia. Study summary: On average, sorted CD4+ and CD8+ cells gave 2.5 to 4 ug of DNA. General observations from the study: Patients and controls were not found to differ significantly in CD8+ Simpson's diversity. Patients and controls shared just under 30 CD8+ CDR3 sequences, highly expressed in patients.

Whoever was chosen for sequencing had shown CD8+CD57+ cell expansion by flow cytometry. Patients had received no therapy at the time of blood sampling. CDR3 length: 14 amino acids. V shed 4 bases and J 3 bases; nucleotides not matched to a gene: 8. Germline V gives CDR1 DFQATT, CDR2 SNEGSKA (reference sequence). In the case of this clonotype: Its cognate antigen is unknown.

Genomic DNA served as template for TCR beta VDJ and CDR3 profiling. TCRdb re-called the reads through MiXCR, storing one row per CDR3 protein. Found here are a few hundred thousand distinct CDR3 sequences, approximately 32% of them singletons; the top ten hold 0.75% to 0.95%. The chain combines TRBV20-1 with TRBJ1-1; TRBD1 agrees at 7 bases. The sample consisted of sorted CD4+, CD8+, or CD8+CD57+ T cells (not recorded which) from PBMCs. This receptor was obtained from a human donor with aplastic anemia. CDR3 DNA sequence: TGCAGTGCTACCCGACAGGGAGTCCACACTGAAGCTTTCTTT. It is translated as CSATRQGVHTEAFF.